Sequencing of this TCR beta chain was carried out in a study of T cells in Graves' hyperthyroidism and ophthalmopathy. General study results and limits: A model of 13 V-J features distinguished ophthalmopathy from stable hyperthyroidism.

Participants, patients aged 18 to 65, had newly diagnosed hyperthyroidism with a duration under 2 months. Germline V lookup: CDR1 GTSNPN, CDR2 SVGIG (reference sequence). V gave up 5 bases and J gave up 1 base; unmatched junction bases: 4. This CDR3 has 13 amino acids. In its sample, this clonotype was seen many times. Its matching antigen is unknown. Amplification yielded TCR beta CDR3 regions, with RNA transcripts as the source. Using the HTBI primer set, a first-round RT-PCR was run on the TCR CDR3. MiXCR, run by TCRdb on the multiplex PCR reads, gives a single entry per CDR3 protein. The repertoire has 300,000 to 450,000 distinct CDR3 sequences, 14% of them found once; the top ten carry roughly 9.6%.

Sample: blood. This clonotype was sampled from a woman aged 60-70 years with Graves' hyperthyroidism. The V call is TRBV30, the J call TRBJ1-1; TRBD1 agrees at 7 bases. CDR3 sequence reads: CAWSTGRNTEAFF. In DNA form, the CDR3 reads TGTGCCTGGTCGACAGGGAGGAACACTGAAGCTTTCTTT.